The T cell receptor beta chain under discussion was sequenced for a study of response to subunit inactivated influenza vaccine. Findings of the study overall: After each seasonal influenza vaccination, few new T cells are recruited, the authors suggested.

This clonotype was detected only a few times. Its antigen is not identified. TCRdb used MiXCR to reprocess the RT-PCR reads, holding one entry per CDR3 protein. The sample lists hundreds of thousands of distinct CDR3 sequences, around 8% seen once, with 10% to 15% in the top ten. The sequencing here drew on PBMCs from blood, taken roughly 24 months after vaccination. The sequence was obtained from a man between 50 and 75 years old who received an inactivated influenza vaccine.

CDR3 loop: CASSLTSGGRPLHF. The CDR3, as DNA: TGTGCCAGCAGTTTAACGTCAGGCGGTCGGCCCCTCCACTTT. The chain employs TRBV28 and TRBJ1-6; the D is unclear. V was trimmed by 2 bases and J by 13 bases, leaving 15 bases between them. This CDR3 region has 14 residues. In germline, CDR1 is MDHEN, CDR2 SYDVKM. Drawing the rest from reference TRBV28 and TRBJ1-6, the complete variable domain is DVKVTQSSRYLVKRTGEKVFLECVQDMDHENMFWYRQDPGLGLRLIYFSYDVKMKEKGDIPEGYSVSREKKERFSLILESASTNQTSMYLCASSLTSGGRPLHFGNGTRLTVT.